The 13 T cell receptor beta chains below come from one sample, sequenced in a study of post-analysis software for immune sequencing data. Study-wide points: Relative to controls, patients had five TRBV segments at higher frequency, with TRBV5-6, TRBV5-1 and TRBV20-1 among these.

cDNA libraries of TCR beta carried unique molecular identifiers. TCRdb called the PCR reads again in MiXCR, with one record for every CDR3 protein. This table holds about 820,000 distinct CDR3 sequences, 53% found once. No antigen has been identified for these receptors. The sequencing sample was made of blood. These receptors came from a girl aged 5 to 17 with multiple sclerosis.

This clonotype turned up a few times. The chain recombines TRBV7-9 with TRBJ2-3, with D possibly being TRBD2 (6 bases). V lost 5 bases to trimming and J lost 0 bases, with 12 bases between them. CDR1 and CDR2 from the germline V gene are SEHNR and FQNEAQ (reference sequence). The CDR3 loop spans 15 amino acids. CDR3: CASSAPSASTDTQYF. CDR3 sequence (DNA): TGTGCCAGCAGCGCCCCTAGCGCAAGCACAGATACGCAGTATTTT.

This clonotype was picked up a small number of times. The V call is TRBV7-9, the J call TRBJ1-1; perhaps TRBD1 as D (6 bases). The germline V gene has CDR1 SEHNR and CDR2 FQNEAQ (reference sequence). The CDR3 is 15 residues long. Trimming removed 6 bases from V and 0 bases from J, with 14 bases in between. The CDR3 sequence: CASRGTGQMNTEAFF. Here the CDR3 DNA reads TGTGCCAGCAGAGGTACGGGACAAATGAACACTGAAGCTTTCTTT.

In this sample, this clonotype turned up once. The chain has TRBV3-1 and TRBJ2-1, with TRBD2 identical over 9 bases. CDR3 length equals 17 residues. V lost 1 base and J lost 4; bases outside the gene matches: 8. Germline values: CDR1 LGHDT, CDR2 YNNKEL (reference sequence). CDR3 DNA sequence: TGTGCCAGCAGCCAAGTCCCTAGCGGGACGCATTACAATGAGCAGTTCTTC. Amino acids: CASSQVPSGTHYNEQFF.

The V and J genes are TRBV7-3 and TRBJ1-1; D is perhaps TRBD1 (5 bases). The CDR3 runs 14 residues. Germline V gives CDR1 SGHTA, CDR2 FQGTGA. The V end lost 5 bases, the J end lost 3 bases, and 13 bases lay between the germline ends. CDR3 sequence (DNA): TGTGCCAGCAGCCACGCAGGGAAAGACACTGAAGCTTTCTTT. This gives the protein CASSHAGKDTEAFF.

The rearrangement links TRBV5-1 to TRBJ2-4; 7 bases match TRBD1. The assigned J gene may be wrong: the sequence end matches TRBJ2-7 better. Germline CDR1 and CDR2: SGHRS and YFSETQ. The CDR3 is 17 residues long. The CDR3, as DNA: TGCGCCAGCAGCTTTGGAAATGACAGGGCTACCTACCTCGAGCAGTACTTC. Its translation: CASSFGNDRATYLEQYF.

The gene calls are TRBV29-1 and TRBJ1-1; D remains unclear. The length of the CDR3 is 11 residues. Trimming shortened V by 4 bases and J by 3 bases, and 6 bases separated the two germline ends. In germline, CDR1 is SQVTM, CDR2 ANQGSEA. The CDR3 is CSVGVYTEAFF. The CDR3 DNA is TGCAGCGTTGGAGTGTACACTGAAGCTTTCTTT.

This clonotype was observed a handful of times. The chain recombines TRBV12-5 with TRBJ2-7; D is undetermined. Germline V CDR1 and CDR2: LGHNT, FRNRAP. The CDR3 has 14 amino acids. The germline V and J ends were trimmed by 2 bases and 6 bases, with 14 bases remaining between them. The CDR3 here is CASGLSRRLTEQYF. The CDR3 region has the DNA TGTGCTAGTGGTTTGAGCCGGCGGCTTACCGAGCAGTACTTC.

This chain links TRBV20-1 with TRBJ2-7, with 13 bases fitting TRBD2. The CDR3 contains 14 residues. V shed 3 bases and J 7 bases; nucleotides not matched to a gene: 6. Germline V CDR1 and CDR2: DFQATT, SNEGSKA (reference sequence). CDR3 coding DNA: TGCAGTGCTAGTCTTGCGGGACTAGCGGGAGAGCAGTACTTC. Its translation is CSASLAGLAGEQYF.

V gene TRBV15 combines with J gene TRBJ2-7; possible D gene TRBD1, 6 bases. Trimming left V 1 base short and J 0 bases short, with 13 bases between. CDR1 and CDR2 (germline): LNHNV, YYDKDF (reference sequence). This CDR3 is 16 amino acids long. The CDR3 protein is CATSRGKGDISYEQYF. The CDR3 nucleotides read TGTGCCACCAGCAGAGGCAAAGGGGACATCTCCTACGAGCAGTACTTC.

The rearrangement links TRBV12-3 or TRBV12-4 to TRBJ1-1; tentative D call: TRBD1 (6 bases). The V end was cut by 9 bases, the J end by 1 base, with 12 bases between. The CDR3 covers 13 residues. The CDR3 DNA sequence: TGTGCCAGTTTCAGGGGTTGGAACACTGAAGCTTTCTTT. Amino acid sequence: CASFRGWNTEAFF.

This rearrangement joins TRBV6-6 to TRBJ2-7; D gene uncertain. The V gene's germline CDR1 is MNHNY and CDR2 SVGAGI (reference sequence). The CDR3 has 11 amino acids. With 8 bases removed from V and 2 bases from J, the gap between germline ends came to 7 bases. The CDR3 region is CASAVPYEQYF. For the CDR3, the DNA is TGTGCCAGCGCGGTCCCCTACGAGCAGTACTTC.

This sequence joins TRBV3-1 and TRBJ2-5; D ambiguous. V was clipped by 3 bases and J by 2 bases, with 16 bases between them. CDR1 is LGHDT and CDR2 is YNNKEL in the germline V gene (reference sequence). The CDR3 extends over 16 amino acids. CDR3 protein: CASSHLRRTEQETQYF. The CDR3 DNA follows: TGTGCCAGCAGCCATCTTCGTCGGACCGAACAAGAGACCCAGTACTTC.

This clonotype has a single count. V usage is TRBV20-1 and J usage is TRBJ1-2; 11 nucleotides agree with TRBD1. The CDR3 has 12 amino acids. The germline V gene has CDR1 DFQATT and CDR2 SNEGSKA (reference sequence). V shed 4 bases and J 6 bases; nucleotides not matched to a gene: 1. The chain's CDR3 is CSATGQGDGYTF. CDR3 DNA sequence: TGCAGTGCTACGGGACAGGGGGATGGCTACACCTTC.